Following are 17 T cell receptor beta chains from one sample sequenced in a study of T cells in Graves' hyperthyroidism and ophthalmopathy. Using RNA transcripts as the source, TCR beta CDR3 regions were amplified. When the TCR CDR3 underwent first-round RT-PCR, the HTBI primer set was used. Via MiXCR, TCRdb re-called the multiplex PCR reads, giving one row per CDR3 protein. The sample has approximately 600,000 distinct CDR3 sequences; 12% to 15% are singletons. Sequenced input: blood. These receptors originate from a woman between 18 and 30 years old with Graves' ophthalmopathy.

This clonotype came up many times. The V and J genes are TRBV6-2 or TRBV6-3 and TRBJ1-1; D uncertain. The V and J ends lost 7 bases and 0 bases respectively, with 9 bases between them. CDR1 MNHEY and CDR2 SVGEGT come from the germline V gene. This CDR3 is built from 13 residues. The CDR3 DNA is TGTGCCAGCACCCCGCTCCTGAACACTGAAGCTTTCTTT. Translated: CASTPLLNTEAFF.

In this sample, this clonotype turned up many times. The rearrangement links TRBV10-3 to TRBJ1-1, with TRBD1 as a possible D gene (5 bases). Germline CDR1 and CDR2: ENHRY and SYGVKD. Trimming removed 3 bases from V and 3 bases from J, with 8 bases in between. The CDR3 extends over 13 amino acids. CDR3 protein: CAISDLGDTEAFF. The CDR3 region has the DNA TGTGCCATCAGTGATCTGGGGGACACTGAAGCTTTCTTT.

This clonotype was found many times. The V gene is TRBV11-2, the J gene TRBJ1-6; tentative D call: TRBD1 (5 bases). The germline gives CDR1 SGHAT, CDR2 FQNNGV. The CDR3 has 15 residues. The germline V and J ends were trimmed by 0 bases and 8 bases, with 11 bases remaining between them. As DNA, the CDR3 is TGTGCCAGCAGCTTAGATAGGTGGGGGGATTCACCCCTCCACTTT. Protein: CASSLDRWGDSPLHF.

There are many counts of this clonotype. The rearrangement uses TRBV12-3 or TRBV12-4 and TRBJ1-2; 8 positions match TRBD1. V was pared by 6 bases and J by 2 bases, with 8 bases of the junction left unmatched. This CDR3 is built from 15 residues. CDR3 coding DNA: TGTGCCAGCAGCCCACGACAGGGGACAAACTATGGCTACACCTTC. This gives the protein CASSPRQGTNYGYTF.

This clonotype was seen ten or more times. The J gene is TRBJ2-7, the V gene TRBV30; no definite D call. The CDR3 is made up of 12 amino acids. CDR1 is GTSNPN and CDR2 is SVGIG in the germline V gene (reference sequence). V lost 0 bases, J lost 3 bases, and 6 bases lay in between. CDR3 region: CAWSVTSYEQYF. The CDR3 nucleotides read TGTGCCTGGAGTGTAACCAGCTACGAGCAGTACTTC. Looking up the rest from reference TRBV30 and TRBJ2-7 gives the full variable domain: SQTIHQWPATLVQPVGSPLSLECTVEGTSNPNLYWYRQAAGRGLQLLFYSVGIGQISSEVPQNLSASRPQDRQFILSSKKLLLSDSGFYLCAWSVTSYEQYFGPGTRLTVT.

About this clonotype itself: Given the absence of the conserved phenylalanine or tryptophan at the CDR3 end, a read error is likely. J is TRBJ1-1 and V is TRBV7-9; D ambiguous. V dropped 5 bases and J dropped 6 bases, with 19 bases sitting between them. The CDR3 contains 15 residues. The germline V gene encodes CDR1 SEHNR and CDR2 FQNEAQ (reference sequence). Written as DNA, the CDR3 is TGTGCCAGCAGCCCTAGTATGTTGTCGGGCCCTGAAGCTTTCCTT. Protein sequence: CASSPSMLSGPEAFL.

This clonotype was detected a few times. V is TRBV10-3 and J is TRBJ1-2; TRBD1 might be the D (6 bases). The CDR3 loop spans 14 amino acids. V lost 8 bases and J lost 4, with 17 bases in between. Germline-derived CDR1 and CDR2 are ENHRY and SYGVKD. CDR3 nucleotides: TGTGCCATCCGTGGAGGACAGCTCTCCTATGGCTACACCTTC. This translates into CAIRGGQLSYGYTF.

With regard to this clonotype: A much more abundant neighbour one base away suggests this may be a read error. V usage is TRBV9 and J usage is TRBJ2-1; D uncertain. From germline, CDR1 is SGDLS and CDR2 YYNGEE. The germline V and J ends were trimmed by 4 bases and 9 bases, with 17 bases remaining between them. CDR3 length: 14 residues. The CDR3 bases are TGTGCCAGCAGCCCAAGTGGCTGGAACGCTGAGCAGTTCTTC. Protein: CASSPSGWNAEQFF.

In its sample, this clonotype was seen a few times. V is TRBV7-9 and J is TRBJ1-2; 7 bases align to TRBD1. The V gene's germline CDR1 is SEHNR and CDR2 FQNEAQ (reference sequence). With V trimmed by 0 bases and J by 2 bases, 6 bases remained unmatched. The length of the CDR3 is 16 residues. CDR3 nucleotide sequence: TGTGCCAGCAGCTTAGCGGGGGCAGGGGGAAACTATGGCTACACCTTC. This gives the protein CASSLAGAGGNYGYTF.

The CDR3 spells CASSRPAWNTGELFF. The CDR3 DNA sequence: TGTGCCAGCAGTCGGCCGGCTTGGAACACCGGGGAGCTGTTTTTT. The chain carries TRBV6-1 and TRBJ2-2, with D unclear. The V end lost 5 bases, the J end lost 1 base, and 11 bases lay between the germline ends. The CDR3 runs 15 residues. The germline CDR1 and CDR2 sequences are MNHNS and SASEGT.

This clonotype was observed at least ten times. V is TRBV12-3 or TRBV12-4 and J is TRBJ2-4; TRBD1 is a possible D gene (5 bases). The CDR3 extends over 15 amino acids. The ends were cut back, 4 bases at V and 5 bases at J, with 15 bases in the middle. CDR3 in amino acids: CASSSPVAGQNIQYF. The CDR3 DNA reads as TGTGCCAGCAGTTCCCCCGTAGCAGGGCAAAACATTCAGTACTTC.

Ten or more counts support this clonotype. V is TRBV6-1 and J is TRBJ2-1; D may match TRBD1 or TRBD2 (5 bases each). V dropped 9 bases and J dropped 7 bases, with 22 bases sitting between them. Germline CDR1 is MNHNS and CDR2 is SASEGT. This CDR3 spans 15 amino acids. CDR3 in amino acids: CASNLGTAWGNEQFF. The CDR3 region has the DNA TGTGCCAGTAACTTGGGAACGGCCTGGGGGAATGAGCAGTTCTTC.

The table lists this clonotype with many counts. The gene calls are TRBV7-3 and TRBJ2-7, with TRBD2 matching over 9 bases. V dropped 4 bases and J dropped 2; count of bases not matched to a gene: 3. The V gene's germline CDR1 is SGHTA and CDR2 FQGTGA. The CDR3 length is 14 residues. The CDR3 nucleotides read TGTGCCAGCAGCTATGCGGGAGGGCCCTACGAGCAGTACTTC. The encoded protein is CASSYAGGPYEQYF. Variable domain in full (rest from reference TRBV7-3 and TRBJ2-7): GAGVSQTPSNKVTEKGKYVELRCDPISGHTALYWYRQSLGQGPEFLIYFQGTGAADDSGLPNDRFFAVRPEGSVSTLKIQRTERGDSAVYLCASSYAGGPYEQYFGPGTRLTVT.

This clonotype showed up many times. The chain is built from TRBV27 and TRBJ1-1; 10 bases align to TRBD1. Germline V gene data show CDR1 as MNHEY and CDR2 as SMNVEV (reference sequence). V lost 6 bases and J lost 0; bases outside the gene matches: 7. This CDR3 is built from 16 residues. CDR3 protein: CASRRRQGAVNTEAFF. As DNA, the CDR3 is TGTGCCAGCAGGCGGAGACAGGGGGCTGTGAACACTGAAGCTTTCTTT.

This clonotype was counted ten times or more. V and J are TRBV5-1 and TRBJ2-7; 8 bases are a match to TRBD2. The CDR3 totals 14 residues. CDR1 and CDR2 from the germline V gene are SGHRS and YFSETQ. V dropped 7 bases and J dropped 2; count of bases not matched to a gene: 8. CDR3 nucleotides: TGCGCCAGCCGGAGCGGGAGAATTGCCTACGAGCAGTACTTC. This translates into CASRSGRIAYEQYF.

A word on this clonotype: One base away lies a much larger clone, so this may be a sequencing read error. The J gene is TRBJ2-7, the V gene TRBV28, with TRBD2 matching 10 bases. This CDR3 is 14 amino acids long. CDR1 and CDR2 from the germline V gene are MDHEN and SYDVKM. In nucleotides, the CDR3 is TGTGCCAGCACCCCTAGCGGGAGCGTCTACAAGCAGTACTTC. Residues: CASTPSGSVYKQYF.

This clonotype appeared many times. V is TRBV28 and J is TRBJ2-1; either TRBD1 or TRBD2 may fit D (5 bases each). The CDR3 runs to 16 residues. V gave up 6 bases and J gave up 6 bases, with 21 bases separating them. Germline lookup yields CDR1 MDHEN and CDR2 SYDVKM. DNA for the CDR3: TGTGCCAGCAGCCCGCCCGGGACCTCGAGGGGCAATGAGCAGTTCTTC. This codes for CASSPPGTSRGNEQFF.